The rows below give T cell receptor beta chains drawn from one sample of a study of memory CD4+ T cells and cytomegalovirus serostatus. The assay was immunoSEQ multiplex PCR, and TCRdb's table has in-frame clones only and misses some. The profile covers around 54,000 clones, with around 78% appearing a single time and 0.65% to 0.85% taken by the ten largest. Input material: memory CD4+ T cells from blood. The receptors here all came from an adult in good health and CMV-seronegative. Both conserved end residues are part of each CDR3. A D gene is named only where the DNA matches it firmly. Size tells how often a clone was seen (once, few, many) or the class of an expanded clone, and some rows leave it out.

v_call	j_call	d_call	clone_size	cdr3_aa	cdr3_nt
TRBV28	TRBJ2-1	.	.	CASSFEGPRNEQFF	TGTGCCAGCAGTTTTGAGGGGCCTAGAAATGAGCAGTTCTTC
TRBV14	TRBJ1-1	.	.	CASSQEQGGTEAFF	TGTGCCAGCAGCCAAGAGCAGGGCGGCACTGAAGCTTTCTTT
TRBV11-1	TRBJ2-7	.	medium-sized	CASSPKSTYEQYF	TGTGCCAGCAGTCCTAAGAGCACCTACGAGCAGTACTTC
TRBV28	TRBJ2-3	TRBD1	.	CASSTPNNSGTGRTDTQYF	TGTGCCAGCAGTACACCCAACAATTCCGGGACAGGTCGCACAGATACGCAGTATTTT
TRBV19	TRBJ2-1	TRBD1	.	CASSPQGNEQFF	TGTGCCAGTAGTCCACAGGGGAATGAGCAGTTCTTC
TRBV19	TRBJ2-5	.	once	CASSTRAETQYF	TGTGCCAGTAGTACCAGGGCGGAGACCCAGTACTTC
TRBV11-3	TRBJ2-1	.	.	CASSPYAGTQKFNEQFF	TGTGCCAGCAGCCCTTACGCCGGCACACAAAAATTCAATGAGCAGTTCTTC
TRBV28	TRBJ2-7	TRBD1	once	CASRPAGQGSHEQYF	TGTGCCAGCAGACCGGCGGGACAGGGTTCCCACGAGCAGTACTTC
TRBV6-1	TRBJ1-5	TRBD1	.	CASSWTGAVDQPQHF	TGTGCCAGCAGCTGGACAGGGGCAGTGGATCAGCCCCAGCATTTT
TRBV18	TRBJ2-7	TRBD2	.	CASSPQILTSGTYEQYF	TGTGCCAGCTCACCCCAAATCTTGACTAGCGGGACCTACGAGCAGTACTTC
TRBV6-6	TRBJ2-6	TRBD1	.	CASRERGRGANVLTF	TGTGCCAGCAGGGAAAGGGGGCGAGGGGCCAACGTCCTGACTTTC
TRBV6-1	TRBJ2-7	TRBD2	once	CASRLAGTSYEQYF	TGTGCCAGCAGATTAGCGGGCACCTCCTACGAGCAGTACTTC
TRBV7-8	TRBJ2-7	.	once	CASSSWEYEQYF	TGTGCCAGCAGCAGTTGGGAATACGAGCAGTACTTC
TRBV5-4	TRBJ2-3	TRBD2	once	CASSLRLAASDTQYF	TGTGCCAGCAGCTTGCGACTAGCGGCCTCGGATACGCAGTATTTT
TRBV5-1	TRBJ2-2	.	.	CASSLAGTNTGELFF	TGCGCCAGCAGCTTGGCGGGAACGAACACCGGGGAGCTGTTTTTT
TRBV7-3	TRBJ2-3	.	.	CASSLFGETSTDTQYF	TGTGCCAGCAGCTTATTCGGCGAGACTAGCACAGATACGCAGTATTTT
TRBV18	TRBJ1-3	.	once	CASSPIPARLGLSGNTIYF	TGTGCCAGCTCACCCATTCCCGCCAGGCTTGGGCTTTCTGGAAACACCATATATTTT
TRBV7-9	TRBJ2-3	TRBD2	.	CASSLGGTSGIASSDTQYF	TGTGCCAGCAGCTTAGGAGGGACTAGCGGGATAGCCAGTTCAGATACGCAGTATTTT
TRBV6-1	TRBJ2-1	TRBD2	.	CASSESGSYEQFF	TGTGCCAGCAGTGAAAGCGGGAGCTATGAGCAGTTCTTC
TRBV30	TRBJ2-6	.	few	CAWGQGPGANVLTF	TGTGCCTGGGGGCAGGGCCCTGGGGCCAACGTCCTGACTTTC
TRBV27	TRBJ2-7	TRBD1	.	CASSVPGQVSYEQYF	TGTGCCAGCAGTGTGCCGGGACAGGTCTCCTACGAGCAGTACTTC
TRBV5-6	TRBJ1-6	TRBD1	.	CASSLYRDRALDSPLHF	TGTGCCAGCAGCTTGTACCGGGACAGGGCATTGGATTCACCCCTCCACTTT
TRBV7-8	TRBJ1-1	.	once	CASSLIQGMNTEAFF	TGTGCCAGCAGCTTAATCCAAGGTATGAACACTGAAGCTTTCTTT